Described below is a single TCR beta chain sequence and its context. The sample comes from a study of control samples from healthy donors and cancer patients. TCRdb's table, derived via immunoSEQ multiplex PCR, lists solely in-frame clones and lacks some. The sample records about 200,000 clones, around 93% being singletons. V was cut by 5 bases and J by 9 bases, with 13 bases left in between. The CDR3 is 12 amino acids. The clonotype originates from a man aged 25 to 45 in good health. The sample comprised blood. V usage is TRBV12-3 or TRBV12-4 and J usage is TRBJ1-1, with D maybe TRBD1 (5 bases). Here the CDR3 reads CASSMGGTKAFF. In DNA form, the CDR3 reads TGTGCCAGCAGTATGGGGGGGACCAAAGCTTTCTTT.